Each of the 3 T cell receptor beta chains below was sequenced from the same sample in a study of CD8 T cells in Susac syndrome. Random hexamers were used to reverse transcribe an amount of roughly 0.5 to 1 ug RNA. From the immunoSEQ multiplex PCR reads, TCRdb called clonotypes with MiXCR, one entry per CDR3 protein. The data contain around 200,000 distinct CDR3 sequences, 90% to 96% of them singletons. Source material: CD4+ T cells from PBMCs. These receptors were obtained from a human donor with Susac syndrome.

The chain couples TRBV5-8 to TRBJ2-7; 10 bases are a match to TRBD2. Germline values: CDR1 SGHTS, CDR2 YDEGEE. There are 15 residues in the CDR3. Unmatched junction bases numbered 3, after V lost 3 bases and J lost 0 bases. The CDR3 nucleotides are TGTGCCAGCAGCTCACTAGCGGGGAGCTCCTACGAGCAGTACTTC. This sequence encodes CASSSLAGSSYEQYF. Supplemented by reference TRBV5-8 and TRBJ2-7, the full variable domain reads EAGVTQSPTHLIKTRGQQATLRCSPISGHTSVYWYQQALGLGLQFLLWYDEGEERNRGNFPPRFSGRQFPNYSSELNVNALELEDSALYLCASSSLAGSSYEQYFGPGTRLTVT.

V usage is TRBV7-3 and J usage is TRBJ2-1; TRBD2 aligns across 8 bases. The CDR3 has 17 amino acids. After removal of 2 bases from V and 4 bases from J, the junction contained 10 bases not matched to a gene. Germline values: CDR1 SGHTA, CDR2 FQGTGA. CDR3 protein: CASSLGSGGAFYNEQFF. CDR3 nucleotides: TGTGCCAGCAGCTTAGGGTCCGGGGGGGCGTTTTACAATGAGCAGTTCTTC. Full variable domain (missing parts from reference TRBV7-3 and TRBJ2-1): GAGVSQTPSNKVTEKGKYVELRCDPISGHTALYWYRQSLGQGPEFLIYFQGTGAADDSGLPNDRFFAVRPEGSVSTLKIQRTERGDSAVYLCASSLGSGGAFYNEQFFGPGTRLTVL.

This rearrangement joins TRBV30 to TRBJ2-2, with TRBD1 matching 9 bases. The germline V gene encodes CDR1 GTSNPN and CDR2 SVGIG (reference sequence). Germline trimming cut 5 bases from V and 8 bases from J; bases unmatched to any gene: 3. CDR3 length: 12 residues. CDR3: CAWGQGRGELFF. The CDR3 bases are TGTGCCTGGGGACAGGGGAGAGGGGAGCTGTTTTTT.